These 17 T cell receptor beta chains originate from one sample sequenced in a study of T cell repertoires in cytomegalovirus infection. TCRdb passed the reads through MiXCR, listing each CDR3 protein once. The sample lists about 160,000 distinct CDR3 sequences; approximately 21% were seen once. What these receptors recognize is not known. This specimen consisted of CD8+ T cells from cultured PBMCs, obtained from culture after CMV antigen stimulation. The receptors stem from a human donor in good health (CMV status not recorded). Some clones in this sample may be carry-over from other donors' samples.

Many counts were recorded for this clonotype. This rearrangement joins TRBV5-4 to TRBJ1-3, with D hard to call. The CDR3 totals 15 residues. Between the trimmed V and J ends, which lost 0 bases and 0 bases, there was a span of 7 bases. Germline-derived CDR1 and CDR2 are SGHNT and YYREEE (reference sequence). DNA for the CDR3: TGTGCCAGCAGCTTGGAGGGATTCTCTGGAAACACCATATATTTT. This gives the protein CASSLEGFSGNTIYF.

The rearrangement links TRBV12-3 or TRBV12-4 to TRBJ1-6; D perhaps matches TRBD1 (6 bases). The CDR3 extends over 13 amino acids. The ends were cut back, 4 bases at V and 8 bases at J, with 9 bases in the middle. Written as DNA, the CDR3 is TGTGCCAGCAGTTCAGGGGCCTATTCACCCCTCCACTTT. It codes for CASSSGAYSPLHF.

The chain combines TRBV7-3 with TRBJ2-3; D gene ambiguous. CDR1 is SGHTA and CDR2 is FQGTGA in the germline V gene. This CDR3 contains 15 residues. V was shortened by 3 bases and J by 0 bases, with 10 bases between the two germline ends. The CDR3 region has the DNA TGTGCCAGCAGCTTGGAAGGTTCTAGCACAGATACGCAGTATTTT. Translating gives CASSLEGSSTDTQYF. The variable domain in full, with the rest retrieved from reference TRBV7-3 and TRBJ2-3, is GAGVSQTPSNKVTEKGKYVELRCDPISGHTALYWYRQSLGQGPEFLIYFQGTGAADDSGLPNDRFFAVRPEGSVSTLKIQRTERGDSAVYLCASSLEGSSTDTQYFGPGTRLTVL.

This clonotype was picked up a small number of times. The gene calls are TRBV12-3 or TRBV12-4 and TRBJ2-1; TRBD2 matches 7 bases. V lost 3 bases to trimming and J lost 5 bases; unmatched junction nucleotides: 13. The CDR3 is 17 amino acids. CDR3 amino acids: CASSFWVRLAENNEQFF. The CDR3 DNA reads TGTGCCAGCAGTTTTTGGGTCAGGCTAGCGGAAAACAATGAGCAGTTCTTC.

This clonotype was observed a few times. The chain recombines TRBV12-3 or TRBV12-4 with TRBJ2-7; D gene uncertain. The CDR3 covers 12 residues. V was clipped by 3 bases and J by 3 bases, with 6 bases between them. CDR3 DNA sequence: TGTGCCAGCAGTTTCAACAGCTACGAGCAGTACTTC. It is translated as CASSFNSYEQYF.

The chain carries TRBV7-8 and TRBJ1-5; the D gene is possibly TRBD1 (5 bases). The length of the CDR3 is 17 residues. Looked up from germline, CDR1 is SGHVS and CDR2 is FQNEAQ. V was pared by 1 base and J by 2 bases, with 15 bases between. CDR3 nucleotide sequence: TGTGCCAGCAGCTTAGAGGCTGGGGGGTACCGCAATCAGCCCCAGCATTTT. Translating gives CASSLEAGGYRNQPQHF.

J is TRBJ1-2 and V is TRBV19, with D unclear. The length of the CDR3 is 15 residues. The V and J ends lost 2 bases and 7 bases respectively, with 17 bases between them. The germline gives CDR1 LNHDA, CDR2 SQIVND (reference sequence). DNA of the CDR3: TGTGCCAGTAGTATATTTGTAGGAGCCCTCCCTGGCTACACCTTC. Amino acids: CASSIFVGALPGYTF.

This clonotype showed up just a few times. This chain connects TRBV7-6 to TRBJ2-3; the match to TRBD1 covers 8 bases. The germline CDR1 and CDR2 sequences are SGHVS and FNYEAQ. Losses at the gene ends were 4 bases for V and 0 bases for J; bases not matched to a gene: 3. The CDR3 contains 15 residues. The CDR3 nucleotides read TGTGCCAGCAGCTCCCGACAGGGGAGCACAGATACGCAGTATTTT. Translating it yields CASSSRQGSTDTQYF.

This clonotype occurred a few times. The V and J genes are TRBV27 and TRBJ1-1, with D possibly being TRBD1 (6 bases). CDR3 length equals 14 residues. The germline V gene has CDR1 MNHEY and CDR2 SMNVEV (reference sequence). The ends were cut back, 2 bases at V and 4 bases at J, with 11 bases in the middle. The DNA of the CDR3 is TGTGCCAGCAGTTTAAGTAGGGGGTCCACTGAAGCTTTCTTT. Its protein product is CASSLSRGSTEAFF.

This chain joins TRBV7-2 and TRBJ1-4; D possibly corresponds to TRBD1 (5 bases). CDR1 is SGHTA, CDR2 FQGNSA, per germline. CDR3 length: 14 residues. The V gene lost 5 bases and the J gene lost 3 bases, with 10 bases spanning the gap. As DNA, the CDR3 is TGTGCCAGCAGCCTGGGGCAGGCTAATGAAAAACTGTTTTTT. Its translation is CASSLGQANEKLFF.

This clonotype was found a few times. This sequence joins TRBV12-3 or TRBV12-4 and TRBJ2-3; 12 bases fit TRBD2. The V and J ends lost 3 bases and 4 bases, in that order; junction bases with no gene match: 5. The CDR3 spans 16 residues. The CDR3 coding sequence is TGTGCCAGCAGTTTCCCCCTAGCGGGGGGGCCAGATACGCAGTATTTT. Its protein product is CASSFPLAGGPDTQYF.

The rearrangement joins TRBV7-8 to TRBJ2-3, with D maybe TRBD1 (6 bases). Germline V gene lookup returns CDR1 SGHVS and CDR2 FQNEAQ. The V and J ends lost 3 bases and 3 bases respectively, with 16 bases between them. The CDR3 spans 16 residues. In DNA form, the CDR3 reads TGTGCCAGCAGCTTTGGAACAGGGTTACGGACAGATACGCAGTATTTT. Amino acid sequence: CASSFGTGLRTDTQYF. The full variable domain, with the rest looked up from reference TRBV7-8 and TRBJ2-3, is GAGVSQSPRYKVAKRGQDVALRCDPISGHVSLFWYQQALGQGPEFLTYFQNEAQLDKSGLPSDRFFAERPEGSVSTLKIQRTQQEDSAVYLCASSFGTGLRTDTQYFGPGTRLTVL.

This clonotype was counted only a few times. The rearrangement joins TRBV7-2 to TRBJ2-3; D is perhaps TRBD2 (7 bases). The CDR3 spans 13 residues. Germline assignment: CDR1 SGHTA and CDR2 FQGNSA. V was trimmed by 8 bases and J by 4 bases, leaving 13 bases between them. The CDR3 sequence: CASRAGASDTQYF. CDR3 nucleotides: TGTGCCAGCCGGGCGGGGGCTTCAGATACGCAGTATTTT.

The V gene is TRBV7-2, the J gene TRBJ2-7; TRBD1 matches 7 bases. V trimming: 5 bases; J trimming: 0 bases; junction bases outside the gene matches: 7. This CDR3 spans 15 amino acids. CDR1 SGHTA and CDR2 FQGNSA come from the germline V gene. Here the CDR3 reads CASSPDRRYSYEQYF. The CDR3 DNA sequence: TGTGCCAGCAGCCCGGACAGGAGGTACTCCTACGAGCAGTACTTC. Full variable domain (outside the CDR3, taken from reference TRBV7-2 and TRBJ2-7): GAGVSQSPSNKVTEKGKDVELRCDPISGHTALYWYRQSLGQGLEFLIYFQGNSAPDKSGLPSDRFSAERTGGSVSTLTIQRTQQEDSAVYLCASSPDRRYSYEQYFGPGTRLTVT.

In its sample, this clonotype was seen a few times. V and J are TRBV20-1 and TRBJ1-4; D uncertain. The V end was cut by 1 base, the J end by 3 bases, with 15 bases between. In germline, CDR1 is DFQATT, CDR2 SNEGSKA (reference sequence). The CDR3 length is 16 residues. CDR3 amino acids: CSARAFTLLPNEKLFF. The CDR3, as DNA: TGCAGTGCTAGAGCCTTTACGTTGTTACCTAATGAAAAACTGTTTTTT.

The chain joins TRBV7-2 to TRBJ2-5; D unresolved. The CDR3 loop spans 13 amino acids. In germline, CDR1 is SGHTA, CDR2 FQGNSA. Trimming stripped 9 bases from V and 2 bases from J, with 13 bases between. The CDR3 here is CASRPDGQETQYF. The CDR3, as DNA: TGTGCCAGTCGACCTGACGGACAAGAGACCCAGTACTTC. The full variable domain, completed using reference TRBV7-2 and TRBJ2-5, is GAGVSQSPSNKVTEKGKDVELRCDPISGHTALYWYRQSLGQGLEFLIYFQGNSAPDKSGLPSDRFSAERTGGSVSTLTIQRTQQEDSAVYLCASRPDGQETQYFGPGTRLLVL.

This chain connects TRBV5-4 to TRBJ2-3, with 8 bases fitting TRBD2. CDR1 and CDR2 from the germline V gene are SGHNT and YYREEE (reference sequence). The CDR3 spans 16 residues. Trimming cost V 4 bases and J 3 bases; bases outside gene matches: 10. CDR3 amino acids: CASSGGWVAGTDTQYF. As DNA, the CDR3 is TGTGCCAGCAGCGGAGGATGGGTAGCGGGGACAGATACGCAGTATTTT.